This paragraph covers one T cell receptor (beta chain) sequence. This CDR3 is 13 amino acids long. Trimming stripped 5 bases from V and 2 bases from J, with 10 bases between. Germline loops: CDR1 SGHTA, CDR2 FQGNSA. This sample is drawn from a study of blood T cell repertoires in COVID-19. Study-level background: Samples of COVID-19 (acute and convalescent) were obtained from the United States, Italy and Spain.

Sequenced by immunoSEQ multiplex PCR; TCRdb stores in-frame clones only, minus some. Here the sample spans 130,000 to 150,000 clones, roughly 80% being singletons. The specimen sequenced was peripheral blood. This clonotype was sampled from a human donor in a cohort sampled during active COVID-19. V is TRBV7-2 and J is TRBJ2-7; D remains ambiguous. The CDR3 sequence is CASSPQQAYEQYF. The CDR3 DNA sequence: TGTGCCAGCAGCCCCCAGCAGGCCTACGAGCAGTACTTC. The full variable domain, its missing parts supplied by reference TRBV7-2 and TRBJ2-7, is GAGVSQSPSNKVTEKGKDVELRCDPISGHTALYWYRQSLGQGLEFLIYFQGNSAPDKSGLPSDRFSAERTGGSVSTLTIQRTQQEDSAVYLCASSPQQAYEQYFGPGTRLTVT.